The clone carrying this TCR beta chain was found a few times. No antigen is known for it. This entry is derived from a study of cytomegalovirus exposure and HLA in healthy donors. This CDR3 has 17 amino acids. Germline CDR1 and CDR2: SGHVS and FNYEAQ. Unmatched junction bases numbered 6, after V lost 4 bases and J lost 0 bases. Vbeta (60) and Jbeta (13) primers were used in the PCR. This table comes from immunoSEQ multiplex PCR, and its TCRdb copy is limited to in-frame clones, with some not included. In the table there are 150,000 or so clones, 75% to 90% of which are singletons. Those who donated were healthy bone marrow donors. Findings and caveats of the study: Rates of TCR association differed by HLA locus in a later analysis, with DRB1 highest and HLA-C lowest. Later analysis identified 16,951 TCR beta sequences associated with HLA alleles, using a false discovery rate threshold of 0.05.

Sequenced input: PBMCs. V gene TRBV7-6 combines with J gene TRBJ2-2, with 9 bases aligning to TRBD2. The sequence came from a male donor in good health and CMV-seropositive. This chain's CDR3 is CASSSLAGRTNTGELFF. The CDR3 DNA is TGTGCCAGCAGCTCTCTAGCGGGGAGGACGAACACCGGGGAGCTGTTTTTT.